These T cell receptor beta chains were read from a single sample in a study of Graves' ophthalmopathy and Graves' hyperthyroidism. TCRdb independently ran MiXCR on the multiplex PCR reads; one entry per CDR3 protein. Found here are over 150,000 distinct CDR3 sequences, over 35% of them singletons; the top ten hold under 7%. Sequenced input: peripheral blood. Source of these receptors: a woman between 35 and 50 years old with Graves' ophthalmopathy. Each CDR3 is given without its conserved first and last residue. A D gene is named only where the DNA matches it firmly.

CDR3: SALGREFTGELF
V: TRBV20-1
D: TRBD2

CDR3: ASSLERRGKDQPQH
V: TRBV12-3/TRBV12-4
D: NA

CDR3: ASRPRGQDYGYT
V: TRBV7-8
D: TRBD1

CDR3: ASSRGEAHEQY
V: TRBV7-2
D: NA

CDR3: ASSWGMERGAVGELF
V: TRBV2
D: TRBD2

CDR3: ASSDPVTANYEQY
V: TRBV5-4
D: NA

CDR3: AASRGGGETQY
V: TRBV12-3/TRBV12-4
D: TRBD2

CDR3: SALQGNSNQPQH
V: TRBV20-1
D: NA

CDR3: SARGESQPQH
V: TRBV20-1
D: NA

CDR3: ASSLGRAGGHEQY
V: TRBV7-8
D: TRBD2

CDR3: ASRIGVAGSYEQY
V: TRBV7-2
D: TRBD2

CDR3: SALRRNYKGRDEQY
V: TRBV20-1
D: TRBD2

CDR3: ASSLGTGSGNTIY
V: TRBV3-1
D: TRBD1

CDR3: SARDDRGLADLNIQY
V: TRBV20-1
D: TRBD2

CDR3: ASLGNYGYT
V: TRBV12-3/TRBV12-4
D: NA

CDR3: ASSSTNTGNYGYT
V: TRBV5-1
D: NA

CDR3: ASSSSHIQETQY
V: TRBV12-3/TRBV12-4
D: NA

CDR3: ASSSVRLAGGPRETQY
V: TRBV12-3/TRBV12-4
D: TRBD2

CDR3: ASSPGQRTREAF
V: TRBV6-1
D: TRBD1

CDR3: ASSLGAGDFQETQY
V: TRBV7-9
D: NA

CDR3: ASSHSNQPQH
V: TRBV12-3/TRBV12-4
D: NA

CDR3: ASSLWGEQY
V: TRBV28
D: NA

CDR3: ASSADWPEPQH
V: TRBV7-2
D: NA

CDR3: ASSLAVIAGGKETQY
V: TRBV5-1
D: TRBD2

CDR3: ASSSLPGQGSYEQY
V: TRBV12-3/TRBV12-4
D: TRBD1

CDR3: ASSLADRGTGNTIY
V: TRBV7-8
D: TRBD1

CDR3: ASGYGGSYFSGELF
V: TRBV6-5
D: TRBD2

CDR3: ASSQGTGVDGETQY
V: TRBV3-1
D: TRBD1

CDR3: ASNPSGLGNTEAF
V: TRBV28
D: NA

CDR3: ASSEHSPQPQH
V: TRBV12-3/TRBV12-4
D: NA

CDR3: ASSLDRVEQY
V: TRBV12-3/TRBV12-4
D: TRBD1

CDR3: ASSLQGQHTEAF
V: TRBV6-5
D: NA

CDR3: SASRAKETQY
V: TRBV20-1
D: NA

CDR3: ASSSPSGSYEQY
V: TRBV6-5
D: TRBD2